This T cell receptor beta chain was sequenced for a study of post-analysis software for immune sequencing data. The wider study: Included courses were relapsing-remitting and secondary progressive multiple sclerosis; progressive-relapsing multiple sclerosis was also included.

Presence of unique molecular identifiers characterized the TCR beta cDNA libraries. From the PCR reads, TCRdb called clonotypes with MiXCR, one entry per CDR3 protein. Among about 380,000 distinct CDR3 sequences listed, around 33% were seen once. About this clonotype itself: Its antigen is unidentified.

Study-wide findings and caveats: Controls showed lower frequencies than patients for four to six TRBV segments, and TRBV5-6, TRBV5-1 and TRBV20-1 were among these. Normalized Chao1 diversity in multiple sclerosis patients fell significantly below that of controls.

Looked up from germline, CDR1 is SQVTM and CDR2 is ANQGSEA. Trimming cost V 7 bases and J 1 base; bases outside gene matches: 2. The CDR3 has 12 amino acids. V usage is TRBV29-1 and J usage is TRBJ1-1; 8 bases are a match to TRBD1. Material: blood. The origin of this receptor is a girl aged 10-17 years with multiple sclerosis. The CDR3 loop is CSADRENTEAFF. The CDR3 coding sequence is TGCAGCGCGGACAGGGAGAACACTGAAGCTTTCTTT.